These T cell receptor beta chains were read from a single sample in a study of cytomegalovirus exposure and HLA in healthy donors. The method was immunoSEQ multiplex PCR; TCRdb's version includes in-frame clones alone and lacks a portion of them. The sample shows some 190,000 clones, roughly three quarters of them seen only once. The sample consisted of PBMCs. Source of these receptors: a woman aged 25 to 39 in good health and CMV-seropositive. Both conserved end residues are part of each CDR3. D genes are given only for firm matches. The size entry is marked missing in some rows and otherwise reads once, few, many or a size class.

DNA,CDR3,D,V,J,size
TGTGCCATCAGAGCCGGGGGACACACCGGGGAGCTGTTTTTT,CAIRAGGHTGELFF,.,TRBV10-3,TRBJ2-2,.
TGTGCCAGCAGCCCACGGGACAGTCCTTTGGAGCCCCAGCATTTT,CASSPRDSPLEPQHF,TRBD1,TRBV7-2,TRBJ1-5,.
TGTGCCATAAGAGAGGGGGCATGGAATTCACCCCTCCACTTT,CAIREGAWNSPLHF,TRBD1,TRBV6-1,TRBJ1-6,.
TGTGCCAGCAGCTTAGATGGGACAGGGGCCTACGAGCAGTACTTC,CASSLDGTGAYEQYF,TRBD1,TRBV11-3,TRBJ2-7,.
TGTGCCAGCAAGGGACAGAACACTGAAGCTTTCTTT,CASKGQNTEAFF,.,TRBV27,TRBJ1-1,.
TGTGCCACCCGAAGGGGTTCGAACACTGAAGCTTTCTTT,CATRRGSNTEAFF,.,TRBV6-5,TRBJ1-1,.
TGCAGTGCTAGCGGGGGGGATACGCAGTATTTT,CSASGGDTQYF,TRBD2,TRBV20-1,TRBJ2-3,.
TGTGCCAGCAGTACCTGGGACAGGGGATATTTCGAGCAGTACTTC,CASSTWDRGYFEQYF,TRBD1,TRBV6-6,TRBJ2-7,.
TGTGCCAGCAGTTTACCCCCCAGGGGTTGGGAAAAACTGTTTTTT,CASSLPPRGWEKLFF,.,TRBV28,TRBJ1-4,.
TGTGCCAGCAGTGAGGGGCGGATGGCAACTAACGAAAAACTGTTTTTT,CASSEGRMATNEKLFF,.,TRBV2,TRBJ1-4,once
TGTGCCAGCAGCTTGGACAGACACTTC,CASSLDRHF,.,TRBV5-8,TRBJ2-4,.
TGTGCCAGCAGCGGAGGCCTTATCGGGAATTCACCCCTCCACTTT,CASSGGLIGNSPLHF,.,TRBV2,TRBJ1-6,.
TGTGCAAGTCGCTTCTTCCGTGCCGGGACACCTTCTAGGATATTCGACACCGGGGAGCTGTTTTTT,CASRFFRAGTPSRIFDTGELFF,.,TRBV12-2,TRBJ2-2,few
TGTGCCACACAGGGGGACTTCCTAAAAGAGACCCAGTACTTC,CATQGDFLKETQYF,TRBD1,TRBV2,TRBJ2-5,.
TGTGCCAGCAGCATCGACAGGGTCGAAGCTTTCTTT,CASSIDRVEAFF,TRBD1,TRBV7-6,TRBJ1-1,.
TGTGCCAGCAGTTCGGACAGAGATACGCAGTATTTT,CASSSDRDTQYF,.,TRBV7-2,TRBJ2-3,few
TGTGCCAGCAGTTTACCAAGGGGTAGTGTCTACGAGCAGTACTTC,CASSLPRGSVYEQYF,.,TRBV6-5,TRBJ2-7,.